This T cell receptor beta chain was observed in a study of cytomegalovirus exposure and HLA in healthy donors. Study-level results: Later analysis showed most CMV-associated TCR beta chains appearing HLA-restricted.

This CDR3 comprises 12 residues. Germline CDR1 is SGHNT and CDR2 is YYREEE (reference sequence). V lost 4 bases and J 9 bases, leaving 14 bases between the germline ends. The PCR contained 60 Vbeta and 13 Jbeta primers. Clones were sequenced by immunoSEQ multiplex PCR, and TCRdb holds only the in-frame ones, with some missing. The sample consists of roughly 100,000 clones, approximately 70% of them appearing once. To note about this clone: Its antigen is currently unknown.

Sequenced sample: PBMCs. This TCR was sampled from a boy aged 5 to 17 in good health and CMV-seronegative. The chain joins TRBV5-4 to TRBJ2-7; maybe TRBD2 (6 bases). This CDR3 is CASSRDLMGQYF. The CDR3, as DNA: TGTGCCAGCAGCCGGGACTTGATGGGGCAGTACTTC.